The rows below give T cell receptor beta chains drawn from one sample of a study of T cell responses to AZD1222 COVID-19 vaccine. TCRdb's copy holds only in-frame clones and misses some; the assay was immunoSEQ multiplex PCR. The sample consists of about 130,000 clones, about 90% of them appearing once. The source material was peripheral blood, sampled on day 0 of AZD1222 vaccination. These receptors were collected from an adult in good health. The CDR3 runs from the conserved cysteine through the conserved F or W. Each record gives: V gene, D gene, J gene, clone size, CDR3 DNA, CDR3 protein. D genes are given only for firm matches. Some rows have no size entry. The others give once, few or many, or a class for an expanded clone.

TRBV19	TRBD1	TRBJ1-4	few	TGTGCCAGTAGTATCAGGGGGACTAATGAAAAACTGTTTTTT	CASSIRGTNEKLFF
TRBV18	TRBD1	TRBJ1-5	.	TGTGCCAGCTCAACCCGACAGGGAGGCAATCAGCCCCAGCATTTT	CASSTRQGGNQPQHF
TRBV30	.	TRBJ2-7	.	TGTGCCTGGAGGGCAGGCTCCTACGAGCAGTACTTC	CAWRAGSYEQYF
TRBV6-5	.	TRBJ2-2	.	TGTGCCAGCAGTTACTCGAAGGCAGTCACCGGGGAGCTGTTTTTT	CASSYSKAVTGELFF
TRBV28	.	TRBJ2-7	.	TGTGCCAGCAGTTTTACCCCAGCGGCCCTCCTCCTTTCCTACGAGCAGTACTTC	CASSFTPAALLLSYEQYF
TRBV3-1/TRBV3-2	.	TRBJ2-1	.	TGTGCCAGCAGCCAAGGCGTGGTGGGCTCCTACAATGAGCAGTTCTTC	CASSQGVVGSYNEQFF
TRBV9	TRBD1	TRBJ2-7	.	TGTGCCAGCAGCAACACCCCAACAGGGGGAGGTGAGCAGTACTTC	CASSNTPTGGGEQYF
TRBV7-9	.	TRBJ1-2	.	TGTGCCAGCAGCTATGAAATAAGGACACCGAGATATGGCTACACCTTC	CASSYEIRTPRYGYTF
TRBV7-2	.	TRBJ1-2	.	TGTGCCAGCAGCGGAGGGGGGAATAACTATGGCTACACCTTC	CASSGGGNNYGYTF
TRBV27	.	TRBJ2-7	.	TGTGCCAGCAGTTTTGAGGCGGGCTACGAGCAGTACTTC	CASSFEAGYEQYF
TRBV19	.	TRBJ2-1	.	TGTGCCAGTAGTCCTACTTACTATGAGCAGTTCTTC	CASSPTYYEQFF
TRBV28	.	TRBJ1-4	.	TGTGCCAGCAGTCCAGGACGAAGACTAGGTGAAAAACTGTTTTTT	CASSPGRRLGEKLFF
TRBV5-1	.	TRBJ2-2	once	TGCGCCAGCAGCTTGAGTCCGGGTTCTAACACCGGGGAGCTGTTTTTT	CASSLSPGSNTGELFF
TRBV29-1	TRBD1	TRBJ1-1	.	TGCAGCGCTGGGACAGGTACCCGCCGAGCTTTCTTT	CSAGTGTRRAFF
TRBV5-1	.	TRBJ1-5	.	TGCGCCAGCAGCTTGGTGGGCAATCAGCCCCAGCATTTT	CASSLVGNQPQHF
TRBV19	TRBD1	TRBJ1-2	.	TGTGCCAGTAGCCCTGACAGGGTTGGCGGCTACACCTTC	CASSPDRVGGYTF
TRBV7-9	TRBD1	TRBJ1-4	.	TGTGCCAGCAGGTCTCCAGGGGGTAGGTATGAAAAACTGTTTTTT	CASRSPGGRYEKLFF
TRBV7-9	.	TRBJ1-2	.	TGTGCCAGCAGCTTAGAAGAGACAGAGACTAACTATGGCTACACCTTC	CASSLEETETNYGYTF
TRBV9	.	TRBJ1-1	.	TGTGCCCCTTCTTTGAGGGGGGACACTGAAGCTTTCTTT	CAPSLRGDTEAFF
TRBV6-5	.	TRBJ2-5	.	TGTGCCAGCAGTTACTCGAGCAGGGCCCAAGAGACCCAGTACTTC	CASSYSSRAQETQYF
TRBV5-4	.	TRBJ1-6	.	TGTGCCAGCAGCTTGGTACAGGGCCAATCACCCCTCCACTTT	CASSLVQGQSPLHF
TRBV27	TRBD1	TRBJ2-7	.	TGTGCCAGCAGCTCGGGACAGGACCTCTCCTACGAGCAGTACTTC	CASSSGQDLSYEQYF
TRBV7-8	.	TRBJ2-7	.	TGTGCCAGCAGCTTAGGGACTCAACTGAGCGGGTTCCCCTACGAGCAGTACTTC	CASSLGTQLSGFPYEQYF
TRBV29-1	.	TRBJ2-5	.	TGCAGCGTTGGACTGGGCCAAGAGACCCAGTACTTC	CSVGLGQETQYF
TRBV28	.	TRBJ1-1	.	TGTGCCAGCAGTCCCCGGGCCCTCTTCGATCCGGTATCTGAAGCTTTCTTT	CASSPRALFDPVSEAFF
TRBV16	.	TRBJ2-3	.	TGTGCCAGCAGCCAGGATATCACAGATACGCAGTATTTT	CASSQDITDTQYF
TRBV19	TRBD2	TRBJ2-7	.	TGTGCCAGTTCCATATTCACTAGCGGCGGCCCTACGCCTTACGAGCAGTACTTC	CASSIFTSGGPTPYEQYF
TRBV9	TRBD1	TRBJ2-1	.	TGTGCCAGCAGCGTCCTGACAGGGAGCAATGAGCAGTTCTTC	CASSVLTGSNEQFF
TRBV20-1	TRBD2	TRBJ2-3	.	TGCAGTGCTAGTAGGGCTAGCGGGAGCACAGATACGCAGTATTTT	CSASRASGSTDTQYF
TRBV11-2	TRBD1	TRBJ1-5	once	TGTGCCAGCAGCTCTACAGGGGTGGATCAGCCCCAGCATTTT	CASSSTGVDQPQHF
TRBV5-4	.	TRBJ1-6	few	TGTGCCAGCAGTCCCGGACAGTATAATTCACCCCTCCACTTT	CASSPGQYNSPLHF
TRBV28	TRBD1	TRBJ1-5	few	TGTGCCAGCAGTTCGACAGGGGTGGCCAATCAGCCCCAGCATTTT	CASSSTGVANQPQHF
TRBV2	.	TRBJ2-3	.	TGTGCCAGCAGTGGGACGGGCTCAGATACGCAGTATTTT	CASSGTGSDTQYF
TRBV5-6	TRBD1	TRBJ2-2	.	TGTGCCAGCAGCTGGAAGGACAGGGTGAACACCGGGGAGCTGTTTTTT	CASSWKDRVNTGELFF
TRBV2	.	TRBJ2-6	.	TGTGCCAGCAGTCCGGGTCGGCAGGCCAACGTCCTGACTTTC	CASSPGRQANVLTF
TRBV20-1	.	TRBJ1-4	.	TGCAGTGCTAGTGGTGGTGCTATATCCGGACACTGGCGGGAGGAAAAACTGTTTTTT	CSASGGAISGHWREEKLFF
TRBV28	.	TRBJ2-7	.	TGTGCCAGCAGTCCCCCCGGGGTGTCCTACGAGCAGTACTTC	CASSPPGVSYEQYF
TRBV6-2/TRBV6-3	.	TRBJ2-7	.	TGTGCCAGCAGTCCGGGACGATTCTACGAGCAGTACTTC	CASSPGRFYEQYF
TRBV24-1	.	TRBJ2-3	.	TGTGCCACGATGGGGGCTGGGACAGATACGCAGTATTTT	CATMGAGTDTQYF
TRBV7-9	.	TRBJ2-7	once	TGTGCCAGCAGCTTTGGGCAGGGAATTCACGAGCAGTACTTC	CASSFGQGIHEQYF
TRBV2	.	TRBJ2-7	once	TGTGCCAGCAGTGATACAGGGTATGGGTACGAGCAGTACTTC	CASSDTGYGYEQYF
TRBV19	.	TRBJ1-3	.	TGTGCCAGTAGAATTCAGGGTGAAGGAACTGGAAACACCATATATTTT	CASRIQGEGTGNTIYF
TRBV12-3/TRBV12-4	.	TRBJ1-3	.	TGTGCCAGCAGTTCCCTGAGAAACACCATATATTTT	CASSSLRNTIYF
TRBV28	.	TRBJ2-1	few	TGTGCCAGCAGTTTACGGGGGAGAAGAAATGAGCAGTTCTTC	CASSLRGRRNEQFF
TRBV3-1/TRBV3-2	TRBD2	TRBJ2-3	.	TGTGCCAGCAGCCCTGGGGGGGGAACAGATACGCAGTATTTT	CASSPGGGTDTQYF
TRBV27	.	TRBJ1-2	.	TGTGCCAGCAGTTGGGCAGGGGCAAGATCAGGTGGCTACACCTTC	CASSWAGARSGGYTF
TRBV7-2	.	TRBJ2-7	once	TGTGCCCTGGGGGGGAGGAGGGGGCACGAGCAGTACTTC	CALGGRRGHEQYF
TRBV7-9	TRBD1	TRBJ1-2	.	TGTGCCAGCAGTTACGGGGACAGGCACTATGGCTACACCTTC	CASSYGDRHYGYTF
TRBV14	.	TRBJ1-6	.	TGTGCCAGCAGCCAAGTAGGGGGGCGAGGACCCCTCCACTTT	CASSQVGGRGPLHF
TRBV9	TRBD1	TRBJ2-2	.	TGTGCCAGCAGTTCACAGGGGGCGAGTTCGAACACCGGGGAGCTGTTTTTT	CASSSQGASSNTGELFF
TRBV15	.	TRBJ2-5	.	TGTGCCACCAGCAGAAGCGGACAGTTCCAAGAGACCCAGTACTTC	CATSRSGQFQETQYF
TRBV7-9	TRBD2	TRBJ2-1	once	TGTGCCAGCAGCTCCCCTGGGGGAGGGCTAAATGAGCAGTTCTTC	CASSSPGGGLNEQFF
TRBV10-3	.	TRBJ2-7	.	TGTGCCATCAGTGCGATAGCGGCGACCTACGAGCAGTACTTC	CAISAIAATYEQYF
TRBV5-1	.	TRBJ2-2	.	TGCGCCAGCAGATGGAGCGGTGGGGACGGGGAGCTGTTTTTT	CASRWSGGDGELFF